Below, 5 T cell receptor beta chains from the same sample are listed, as sequenced in a study of T cells in localized non-small cell lung cancer. This table comes from immunoSEQ multiplex PCR, and its TCRdb copy is limited to in-frame clones, with some not included. The table lists around 96,000 clones, approximately 91% of them singletons, with over 3.5% in the top ten. This specimen consisted of PBMCs, obtained before any cancer treatment. The receptors shown here come from a woman between 35 and 70 years old with stage II squamous cell lung carcinoma.

This clone has a single count. This chain links TRBV5-1 with TRBJ1-1; 7 bases align to TRBD1. J was trimmed by 1 base and V by 5 bases; bases with no gene match: 5. Germline V gives CDR1 SGHRS, CDR2 YFSETQ. The CDR3 length is 14 residues. Here the CDR3 reads CASSPGGPNTEAFF. The CDR3 nucleotides are TGCGCCAGCAGTCCAGGGGGGCCGAACACTGAAGCTTTCTTT.

The chain has TRBV25-1 and TRBJ1-1, with a possible D match to TRBD1 (5 bases). V was trimmed by 4 bases and J by 1 base, leaving 13 bases between them. This CDR3 has 15 residues. Per germline, CDR1 MGHDK and CDR2 SYGVNS. CDR3 in amino acids: CASSGLGLQNTEAFF. CDR3 sequence (DNA): TGTGCCAGCAGTGGTTTGGGACTGCAGAACACTGAAGCTTTCTTT.

J is TRBJ1-6 and V is TRBV5-8; TRBD1 might be the D (5 bases). V shed 3 bases and J shed 6 bases, with 19 bases lying between them. The CDR3 length is 17 residues. CDR1 is SGHTS, CDR2 YDEGEE, per germline. In DNA form, the CDR3 reads TGTGCCAGCAGCTCGCGACAGCAAAAATCCCTTAATTCACCCCTCCACTTT. The encoded protein is CASSSRQQKSLNSPLHF.

The V and J genes are TRBV6-6 and TRBJ1-4, with a tentative D call TRBD1 (6 bases). The CDR3 length is 14 residues. The V and J ends lost 6 bases and 0 bases respectively, with 8 bases between them. Germline CDR1 is MNHNY and CDR2 is SVGAGI (reference sequence). The CDR3 loop is CASSYRATNEKLFF. The CDR3 coding sequence is TGTGCCAGCAGCTACAGGGCAACTAATGAAAAACTGTTTTTT.

The chain couples TRBV5-8 to TRBJ2-7, with TRBD1 matching 7 bases. The CDR3 extends over 13 amino acids. The germline V gene encodes CDR1 SGHTS and CDR2 YDEGEE. Trimming cost V 2 bases and J 5 bases; bases outside gene matches: 4. CDR3 in amino acids: CASSFRGTNEQYF. The CDR3 nucleotides are TGTGCCAGCAGCTTCAGGGGGACCAACGAGCAGTACTTC.